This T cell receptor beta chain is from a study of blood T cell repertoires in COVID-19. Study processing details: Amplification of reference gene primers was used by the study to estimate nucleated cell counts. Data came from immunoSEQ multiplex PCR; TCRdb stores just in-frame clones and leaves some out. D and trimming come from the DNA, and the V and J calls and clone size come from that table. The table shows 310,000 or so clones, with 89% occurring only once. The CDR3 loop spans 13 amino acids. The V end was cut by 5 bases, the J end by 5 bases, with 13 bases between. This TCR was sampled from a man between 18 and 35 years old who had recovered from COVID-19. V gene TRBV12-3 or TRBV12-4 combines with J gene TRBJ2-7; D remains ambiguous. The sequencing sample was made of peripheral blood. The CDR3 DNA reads TGTGCCAGCAGTGACTCAGAGACGGACGAGCAGTACTTC. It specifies CASSDSETDEQYF.